This TCR beta chain was identified during a study of shared clonotypes between healthy human individuals. Overall study results and limits: Shared clonotypes across all four donors exceeded non-shared ones in generation probability.

Per sorted-subset replicate PCR, input was around 220 ng DNA, representing 30,000 to 35,000 T cell genomes. The protocol was immunoSEQ multiplex PCR, while the TCRdb copy is restricted to in-frame clones and leaves out a portion. The sample consists of 180,000 or so clones, 80% to 95% of them appearing once. The healthy adult donors were HIV-negative and reported no recent acute infections or vaccinations. The V segment lost 5 bases and the J segment 4 bases; nucleotides outside the gene matches: 8. The CDR3 runs to 15 residues. The germline V gene has CDR1 PRHDT and CDR2 FYEKMQ (reference sequence). Regarding this clone: Its specificity is not known.

The origin of this receptor is a woman aged 30 to 39 in good health. The V call is TRBV13, the J call TRBJ2-7, with 10 bases that match TRBD2. The sequencing input was naive CD4+ T cells sorted from blood. Described subset: CD45RA+ positively selected. CDR3 nucleotide sequence: TGTGCCAGCAGCCTCCCTCGGACTAGCGGTTACGAGCAGTACTTC. It is translated as CASSLPRTSGYEQYF.